This TCR beta chain was profiled in a study of graft-versus-host responses after intestinal transplantation. The data were produced by immunoSEQ multiplex PCR, yet TCRdb's version contains in-frame clones alone and is incomplete. The table has about 96,000 clones, approximately 90% seen once. CDR3 length equals 12 residues. Germline CDR1 and CDR2: SGHRS and YFSETQ. Trimming removed 4 bases at V and 7 bases at J, with 11 bases between. About this clone: Its antigen is as yet unknown.

The chain has TRBV5-1 and TRBJ1-2; D unresolved. Sequences were derived from unstimulated CD4+ T cells sorted from spleen or lymph node cells, sampled before intestinal transplant. The source is a human donor who received an intestinal transplant. Here the CDR3 DNA reads TGCGCCAGCAGCGCCGGAGGTTTTGGCTACACCTTC. Translating gives CASSAGGFGYTF.